This entry describes one TCR beta chain. The antigen remains undetermined. Other nucleotide sequences from this sample produce the same CDR3. Blood got drawn at baseline, again on cycle 4 day 1, and then on cycle 7 day 1. This sample was taken from a study of OX40 agonist ivuxolimab in advanced cancers. Study-wide findings and caveats: Researchers report that CD8+ T cells had, on average, more expanded clones than CD4+.

With 1 base removed from V and 0 bases from J, the gap between germline ends came to 1 base. The CDR3 covers 13 residues. The germline V gene has CDR1 MNHNS and CDR2 SASEGT. Using immunoSEQ multiplex PCR, the repertoire was profiled, and TCRdb retains in-frame clones only, with some absent. The sample lists 67,000 or so clones, approximately 89% occurring once. Here the sequenced sample was CD4+ or CD8+ T cells sorted from blood, taken in a trial of the OX40 agonist ivuxolimab. V is TRBV6-1 and J is TRBJ1-5; D unclear. The receptor comes from an adult with an advanced solid tumor such as melanoma, head and neck, liver or kidney cancer. In nucleotides, the CDR3 is TGTGCCAGCAGTGAAGTTAGCAATCAGCCCCAGCATTTT. This codes for CASSEVSNQPQHF.